The 26 T cell receptor beta chains reported below all come from one sample, sequenced in a study of identical twins. TCRdb called the 5' RACE reads again in MiXCR, with one record for every CDR3 protein. In the table there are about 280,000 distinct CDR3 sequences, more than 6.5% of which are singletons. The sample also formed part of further work on yellow fever vaccine responses in identical twins.

Input material: memory (CD45RO+) T cells sorted from blood. The source is a woman under 30 in good health.

This clonotype was picked up a small number of times. The gene calls are TRBV7-9 and TRBJ2-1; D call uncertain. The CDR3 sequence is 15 residues long. Germline values: CDR1 SEHNR, CDR2 FQNEAQ (reference sequence). V lost 4 bases and J lost 0, with 10 bases in between. In DNA form, the CDR3 reads TGTGCCAGCAGCTCGCAGAGGAGCTCCTACAATGAGCAGTTCTTC. Translation gives CASSSQRSSYNEQFF.

The chain is built from TRBV7-6 and TRBJ2-5, with 14 bases lining up with TRBD2. CDR1 is SGHVS and CDR2 is FNYEAQ in the germline V gene. After removal of 7 bases from V and 5 bases from J, the junction contained 3 bases not matched to a gene. This CDR3 contains 14 residues. CDR3 nucleotide sequence: TGTGCCAGCACCCGACTAGCGGGGGGGGAGACCCAGTACTTC. This encodes CASTRLAGGETQYF.

This clonotype was counted only a few times. The chain is built from TRBV4-1 and TRBJ2-2; possibly TRBD1 or TRBD2 for D (5 bases each). The CDR3 consists of 19 residues. V gave up 1 base and J gave up 5 bases, with 23 bases separating them. The germline V gene has CDR1 MGHRA and CDR2 YSYEKL. This CDR3 is CASSQAWGPGPGWTGELFF. The CDR3 nucleotides read TGCGCCAGCAGCCAAGCATGGGGTCCGGGGCCGGGTTGGACCGGGGAGCTGTTTTTT.

The chain recombines TRBV12-5 with TRBJ2-1; TRBD2 might be the D (6 bases). The CDR3 is 14 amino acids. V lost 1 base and J lost 6, with 10 bases in between. CDR1 and CDR2 (germline): LGHNT, FRNRAP. CDR3 bases: TGTGCTAGTGGTTTGGACCGGACTACCAATGAGCAGTTCTTC. Its protein product is CASGLDRTTNEQFF.

This clonotype was seen at least ten times. The chain links TRBV12-3 or TRBV12-4 to TRBJ1-6; D gene ambiguous. V was shortened by 6 bases and J by 6 bases, with 9 bases between the two germline ends. The CDR3 contains 13 residues. The CDR3 nucleotides are TGTGCCAGCAGCCTCTACAGTAATTCACCCCTCCACTTT. Its protein is CASSLYSNSPLHF.

This chain joins TRBV6-2 or TRBV6-3 and TRBJ2-1; D not resolved. The germline V gene has CDR1 MNHEY and CDR2 SVGEGT. V gave up 8 bases and J gave up 1 base, with 15 bases separating them. The CDR3 sequence is 15 residues long. The DNA of the CDR3 is TGTGCCAGCGCCCCCCCCGTGGTGTCCTACAATGAGCAGTTCTTC. Protein product: CASAPPVVSYNEQFF.

There are a few counts of this clonotype. The chain has TRBV7-3 and TRBJ2-2; D is unclear. This CDR3 contains 16 residues. Germline-derived CDR1 and CDR2 are SGHTA and FQGTGA. Trimming shortened V by 2 bases and J by 0 bases, and 10 bases separated the two germline ends. The CDR3 DNA sequence: TGTGCCAGCAGCTTACACTACCTACCGAACACCGGGGAGCTGTTTTTT. Translated, it gives CASSLHYLPNTGELFF.

This clonotype was detected a few times. V is TRBV28 and J is TRBJ1-2, with 10 positions matching TRBD1. Germline V gene sequence: CDR1 MDHEN, CDR2 SYDVKM. V was clipped by 6 bases and J by 4 bases; unmatched bases: 2. The CDR3 totals 13 residues. CDR3 DNA: TGTGCCAGCAGGGGACAGGGGATCTATGGCTACACCTTC. Its translation is CASRGQGIYGYTF.

The sample holds one count of this clonotype. A much larger clonotype is one base distant, so this may be a read error. The chain combines TRBV25-1 with TRBJ2-2; tentative D call: TRBD2 (6 bases). CDR3 size: 13 residues. The germline V gene encodes CDR1 MGHDK and CDR2 SYGVNS. Trimming pared 4 bases from V and 5 bases from J, leaving 8 bases between. The CDR3: CASSVTSTGELFF. CDR3 DNA sequence: TGTGCCAGCAGTGTGACTAGTACCGGGGAGCTGTTTTTT.

In its sample, this clonotype was seen many times. The chain couples TRBV10-3 to TRBJ2-1, with 10 bases identical to TRBD2. The CDR3 loop spans 14 amino acids. The V and J ends lost 6 bases and 6 bases, in that order; junction bases with no gene match: 5. The germline V gene has CDR1 ENHRY and CDR2 SYGVKD. As DNA, the CDR3 is TGTGCCATCAGATGGACTAGCGGTAGCAATGAGCAGTTCTTC. Its translation: CAIRWTSGSNEQFF.

This clonotype was counted between two and nine times. The DNA for the CDR3 is TGTGCCAGCAGCTGGGGACAGACCACCGGGGAGCTGTTTTTT. Translation gives CASSWGQTTGELFF. The chain combines TRBV5-8 with TRBJ2-2, with 7 bases aligning to TRBD1. CDR1 and CDR2 (germline): SGHTS, YDEGEE. The CDR3 totals 14 residues. Trimming removed 3 bases from V and 4 bases from J; junction bases left unmatched: 3.

This rearrangement joins TRBV24-1 to TRBJ2-1; 9 bases match TRBD1. Trimming at V came to 4 bases and at J to 5 bases, leaving 8 bases not matched to a gene. Looked up from germline, CDR1 is KGHDR and CDR2 is SFDVKD. The CDR3 runs 16 residues. The CDR3 region has the DNA TGTGCCACCAGTGAACTACAGGGGGCGGGCAACAATGAGCAGTTCTTC. Amino acids: CATSELQGAGNNEQFF.

The chain has TRBV12-5 and TRBJ2-2; D not certain. Germline loops: CDR1 LGHNT, CDR2 FRNRAP. V lost 6 bases, J lost 0 bases, and 11 bases lay in between. This CDR3 spans 15 amino acids. CDR3 DNA sequence: TGTGCTAGTGGCGCCCGGGCACCGAACACCGGGGAGCTGTTTTTT. Protein: CASGARAPNTGELFF.

This sequence joins TRBV11-1 and TRBJ2-3; D remains unclear. Germline loops: CDR1 SGHAT, CDR2 FQDESV (reference sequence). The germline V and J ends were trimmed by 5 bases and 3 bases, with 9 bases remaining between them. The CDR3 sequence is 13 residues long. The CDR3 DNA reads as TGTGCCAGCAGCCCCCATAGGACAGATACGCAGTATTTT. Amino acid sequence: CASSPHRTDTQYF.

This sequence joins TRBV11-2 and TRBJ2-2; D remains ambiguous. CDR1 and CDR2 (germline): SGHAT, FQNNGV. The CDR3 covers 14 residues. Trimming removed 4 bases from V and 6 bases from J, with 12 bases in between. The CDR3 here is CASSSRKVPGELFF. The CDR3 DNA sequence: TGTGCCAGCAGCTCAAGAAAAGTGCCCGGGGAGCTGTTTTTT.

The chain recombines TRBV7-2 with TRBJ2-3; D gene uncertain. Germline V gene lookup returns CDR1 SGHTA and CDR2 FQGNSA. The V gene lost 2 bases and the J gene lost 0 bases, with 9 bases spanning the gap. The CDR3 contains 15 residues. The CDR3 loop is CASSLQATSTDTQYF. In DNA form, the CDR3 reads TGTGCCAGCAGCTTACAGGCGACGAGCACAGATACGCAGTATTTT.

This clonotype was observed a few times. This chain uses TRBV11-2 with TRBJ2-2; D ambiguous. The V and J ends lost 2 bases and 9 bases respectively, with 10 bases between them. Looked up from germline, CDR1 is SGHAT and CDR2 is FQNNGV. The CDR3 consists of 13 residues. This CDR3 is CASSLPVRWELFF. In DNA, the CDR3 is TGTGCCAGCAGCTTACCGGTTCGGTGGGAGCTGTTTTTT.

V is TRBV5-6 and J is TRBJ2-7; D unresolved. Trimming shortened V by 2 bases and J by 7 bases, and 10 bases separated the two germline ends. The CDR3 consists of 12 residues. Germline CDR1 and CDR2: SGHDT and YYEEEE. The CDR3 sequence: CASSLRPTEQYF. DNA for the CDR3: TGTGCCAGCAGCTTACGGCCTACGGAGCAGTACTTC.

The V gene is TRBV27, the J gene TRBJ2-1; 15 bases align to TRBD2. CDR1 is MNHEY, CDR2 SMNVEV, per germline (reference sequence). The J segment lost 0 bases and the V segment lost 5 bases, leaving 5 bases of the junction unmatched. The CDR3 consists of 18 residues. CDR3 coding DNA: TGTGCCAGCAGTCCAGGGACTAGCGGGAGGCCCTCCTACAATGAGCAGTTCTTC. Translated, it gives CASSPGTSGRPSYNEQFF.

This clonotype has only a few counts. The chain has TRBV6-5 and TRBJ1-1; tentative D call: TRBD1 (5 bases). The CDR3 contains 12 residues. The V gene lost 9 bases and the J gene lost 0 bases, with 8 bases spanning the gap. Germline V lookup: CDR1 MNHEY, CDR2 SVGAGI. CDR3 sequence: CASSTVNTEAFF. DNA of the CDR3: TGTGCCAGTTCGACAGTGAACACTGAAGCTTTCTTT.

This clonotype was counted a few times. The chain links TRBV18 to TRBJ1-1; D gene uncertain. Germline CDR1 reads KGHSH; CDR2 reads LQKENI. V lost 5 bases and J 4 bases, leaving 8 bases between the germline ends. CDR3 length: 12 residues. CDR3 nucleotides: TGTGCCAGCTCAGGGTTGGGCACTGAAGCTTTCTTT. Translating gives CASSGLGTEAFF.

The table lists this clonotype with a few counts. The genes are TRBV4-2 and TRBJ2-1, with D perhaps TRBD2 (5 bases). The germline CDR1 and CDR2 sequences are LGHNA and YNFKEQ. The ends were cut back, 1 base at V and 4 bases at J, with 17 bases in the middle. This CDR3 spans 17 amino acids. CDR3 amino acids: CASSQVPADLAYNEQFF. In DNA, the CDR3 is TGTGCCAGCAGCCAAGTCCCAGCGGACTTGGCTTACAATGAGCAGTTCTTC.

This clonotype was recorded at least ten times. J is TRBJ1-2 and V is TRBV25-1; 7 bases map to TRBD1. J lost 3 bases, V lost 6 bases, and 4 bases had no gene match. Germline lookup yields CDR1 MGHDK and CDR2 SYGVNS. This CDR3 has 13 amino acids. Written as DNA, the CDR3 is TGTGCCAGCAGGGACAGGAACTACTATGGCTACACCTTC. Protein product: CASRDRNYYGYTF.

This clonotype was counted only a few times. V is TRBV7-3 and J is TRBJ2-1, with TRBD2 matching 11 bases. Losses at the gene ends were 0 bases for V and 6 bases for J; bases not matched to a gene: 7. The CDR3 runs 17 residues. Germline lookup yields CDR1 SGHTA and CDR2 FQGTGA. CDR3 region: CASSLTLVAGGGNEQFF. CDR3 bases: TGTGCCAGCAGCTTAACGTTAGTAGCGGGAGGGGGCAATGAGCAGTTCTTC.

The table lists this clonotype with a few counts. The CDR3 spells CASSEQGVTEAFF. The CDR3 DNA is TGTGCCAGCAGTGAGCAGGGGGTAACTGAAGCTTTCTTT. This chain uses TRBV6-1 with TRBJ1-1; 7 nucleotides align to TRBD1. Looked up from germline, CDR1 is MNHNS and CDR2 is SASEGT. The V segment lost 3 bases and the J segment 5 bases; nucleotides outside the gene matches: 3. CDR3 length equals 13 residues.

The table lists this clonotype with a few counts. The gene calls are TRBV6-1 and TRBJ2-7; TRBD2 aligns across 7 bases. Germline V gene data show CDR1 as MNHNS and CDR2 as SASEGT. The CDR3 loop spans 12 amino acids. The CDR3 DNA reads as TGTGCCAGCAGTGAAGCGGGGGGAGGGCCCATCGTC. Residues: CASSEAGGGPIV.